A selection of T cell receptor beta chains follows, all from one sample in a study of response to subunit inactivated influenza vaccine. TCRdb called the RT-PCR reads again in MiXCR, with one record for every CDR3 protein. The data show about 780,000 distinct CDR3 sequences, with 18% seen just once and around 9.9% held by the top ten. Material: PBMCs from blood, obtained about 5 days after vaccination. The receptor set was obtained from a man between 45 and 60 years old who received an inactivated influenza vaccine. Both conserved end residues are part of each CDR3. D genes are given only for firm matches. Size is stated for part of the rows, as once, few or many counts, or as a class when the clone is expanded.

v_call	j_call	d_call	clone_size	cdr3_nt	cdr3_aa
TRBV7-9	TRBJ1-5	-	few	TGTGCCAGCAGCTTAGGCGAGAGAGGCCAGCATTTT	CASSLGERGQHF
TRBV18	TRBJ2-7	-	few	TGTGCCAGCTCACGAGAGAGCAGGGATGGCGAGCAGTACTTC	CASSRESRDGEQYF
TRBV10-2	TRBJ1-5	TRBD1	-	TGCGCCAGCAGTCGGACAGGGGGCTTTAGCAATCAGCCCCAGCATTTT	CASSRTGGFSNQPQHF
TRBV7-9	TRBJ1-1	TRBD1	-	TGTGCCAGCAGCTTCGAACGGGACAGGAACACTGAAGCTTTCTTT	CASSFERDRNTEAFF
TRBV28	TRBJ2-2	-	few	TGTGCCAGCAGTTTACCGGCTAAATCCGGGGAGCTGTTTTTT	CASSLPAKSGELFF
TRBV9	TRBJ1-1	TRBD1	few	TGTGCCAGCAGCGTCGAACCGGGACAGGGGAGGGCTTTCTTT	CASSVEPGQGRAFF
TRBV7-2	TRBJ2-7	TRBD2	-	TGTGCCAGCAGCTTATGGACTAGCGGGGCCTACGAGCAGTACTTC	CASSLWTSGAYEQYF
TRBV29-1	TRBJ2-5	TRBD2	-	TGCAGCGTTGGGACTAGCGGGAGCCCCGGGGAGACCCAGTACTTC	CSVGTSGSPGETQYF
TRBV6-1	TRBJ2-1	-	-	TGTGCCAGCAGTGCAAGACAGTACAATGAGCAGTTCTTC	CASSARQYNEQFF
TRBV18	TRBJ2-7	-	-	TGTGCCAGCTCACCACAGGGCTTCAGTTCATACGAGCAGTACTTC	CASSPQGFSSYEQYF
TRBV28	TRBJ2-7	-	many	TGTGCCAGCAGCACCCCGAGCTCCTACGAGCAGTACTTC	CASSTPSSYEQYF
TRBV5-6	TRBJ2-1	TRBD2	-	TGTGCCAGCAGCCTTAGCGGGGGACCTTACAATGAGCAGTGCTTC	CASSLSGGPYNEQCF
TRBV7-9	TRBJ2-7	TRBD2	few	TGTGCCAGCAGCCACGGACTAGCGGACGAGCAGTACTTC	CASSHGLADEQYF
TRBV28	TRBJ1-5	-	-	TGTGCCAGCAGTCTGAGTTCGTATCAGCCCCAGCATTTT	CASSLSSYQPQHF
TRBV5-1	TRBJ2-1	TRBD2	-	TGCGCCAGCAGACTAGCGGGGGCCCCGAGGAGCTCCTACAATGAGCAGTTCTTC	CASRLAGAPRSSYNEQFF
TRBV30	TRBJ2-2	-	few	TGTGCCTGGAACGTGGTAGACACCGGGGAGCTGTTTTTT	CAWNVVDTGELFF
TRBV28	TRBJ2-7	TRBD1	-	TGTGCCAGCAGCCCCCCGGGACAGGGGTTGAACGAGCAGTACTTC	CASSPPGQGLNEQYF
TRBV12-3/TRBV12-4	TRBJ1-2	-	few	TGTGCCAGCAGTGTTACTCCGGGTGGGAACTATGGCTACACCTTC	CASSVTPGGNYGYTF
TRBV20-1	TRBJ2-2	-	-	TGCAGTGCTAGGTCCCCTACAGGGCCTGTCGGGGAGCTGTTTTTT	CSARSPTGPVGELFF
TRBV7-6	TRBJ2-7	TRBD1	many	TGTGCCAGCAGCGCCTTTCCAAGGACAGGGGGCTACGAGCAGTACTTC	CASSAFPRTGGYEQYF
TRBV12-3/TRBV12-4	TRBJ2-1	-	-	TGTGCCAGCAGTTTTGGGCCGGGAAAGCAGTTCTTC	CASSFGPGKQFF
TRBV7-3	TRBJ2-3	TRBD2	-	TGTGCCAGCAGCCCCACCCTCATAGCGGGAGGAACAGATACGCAGTATTTT	CASSPTLIAGGTDTQYF
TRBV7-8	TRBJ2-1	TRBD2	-	TGTGCCAGCAGCTCCCACACTAGCGGGGGGGGGAATGAGCAGTTCTTC	CASSSHTSGGGNEQFF
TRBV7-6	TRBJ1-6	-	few	TGTGCCAGCAGCTTAGGACAGGAAGTAAATTCACCCCTCCACTTT	CASSLGQEVNSPLHF
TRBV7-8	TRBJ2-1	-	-	TGTGCCAGCAGCTTAGCGAGGACTGGGCTTGGGGAGCAGTTCTTC	CASSLARTGLGEQFF
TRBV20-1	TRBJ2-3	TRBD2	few	TGCAGTGCTAATAACGGACTAGCGGGAGGTCGAAGCACAGATACGCAGTATTTT	CSANNGLAGGRSTDTQYF
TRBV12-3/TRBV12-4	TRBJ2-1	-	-	TGTGCCAGCAGTTTACCCAGGGACAATGAGCAGTTCTTC	CASSLPRDNEQFF
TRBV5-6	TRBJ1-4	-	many	TGTGCCAGCAGCTTGGTGTCGGGGGAAAAACTGTTTTTT	CASSLVSGEKLFF
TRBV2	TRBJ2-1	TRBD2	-	TGTGCCAGCAACCTAGCGGGGAGCAATGAGCAGTTCTTC	CASNLAGSNEQFF